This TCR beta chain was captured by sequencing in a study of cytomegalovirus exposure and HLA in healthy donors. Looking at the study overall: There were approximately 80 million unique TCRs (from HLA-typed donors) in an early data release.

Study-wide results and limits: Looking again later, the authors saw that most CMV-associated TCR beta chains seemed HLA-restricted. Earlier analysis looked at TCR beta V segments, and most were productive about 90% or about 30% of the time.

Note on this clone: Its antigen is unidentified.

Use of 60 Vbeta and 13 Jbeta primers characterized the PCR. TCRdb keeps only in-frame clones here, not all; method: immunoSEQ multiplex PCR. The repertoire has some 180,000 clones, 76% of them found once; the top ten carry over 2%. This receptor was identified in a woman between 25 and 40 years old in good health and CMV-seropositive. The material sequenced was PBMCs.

CDR3 amino acids: CASSWGGAAQETQYF. The CDR3 DNA follows: TGTGCCAGCAGCTGGGGAGGGGCTGCCCAAGAGACCCAGTACTTC. This chain connects TRBV7-2 to TRBJ2-5, with 7 bases lining up with TRBD2. V shed 4 bases and J 1 base; nucleotides not matched to a gene: 6. Per the germline V gene, CDR1 is SGHTA and CDR2 is FQGNSA. The CDR3 is 15 residues long.